The rows below give T cell receptor beta chains drawn from one sample of a study of blood T cell repertoires in COVID-19. Produced via immunoSEQ multiplex PCR; TCRdb's table is partial and in-frame only. The sample lists about 18,000 clones, approximately 91% occurring once. Sequenced: peripheral blood. These receptors all come from a human donor in a cohort sampled during active COVID-19. The CDR3 runs from the conserved cysteine through the conserved F or W. D genes are given only for firm matches. A clone size is listed for some rows: how often the clone was seen (once, few, many), or a class if it is expanded.

clone size	D gene	V gene	J gene	CDR3 protein	CDR3 DNA
-	TRBD2	TRBV7-3	TRBJ2-4	CASSPDSGAKNIQYF	TGTGCCAGCAGCCCCGATAGCGGGGCCAAAAACATTCAGTACTTC
few	-	TRBV6-6	TRBJ1-2	CASTGVVDGYTF	TGTGCCAGCACAGGGGTTGTGGATGGCTACACCTTC
-	-	TRBV7-9	TRBJ1-1	CASSLIRGMNTEAFF	TGTGCCAGCAGCCTCATCAGGGGAATGAACACTGAAGCTTTCTTT
-	TRBD2	TRBV6-2/TRBV6-3	TRBJ2-3	CASSYLKRGSTDTQYF	TGTGCCAGCAGTTATCTCAAGCGGGGTAGCACAGATACGCAGTATTTT
few	-	TRBV28	TRBJ1-5	CASRAGGGLVQPQHF	TGTGCCAGCAGGGCCGGCGGGGGGCTGGTTCAGCCCCAGCATTTT
-	-	TRBV15	TRBJ2-1	CATSKSFDRNEQFF	TGTGCCACCAGCAAATCATTTGACAGGAATGAGCAGTTCTTC
-	-	TRBV5-6	TRBJ2-2	CASSPGLLPGELFF	TGTGCCAGCAGCCCCGGTCTCCTCCCCGGGGAGCTGTTTTTT
few	TRBD1	TRBV2	TRBJ1-5	CASSADRERSQPQHF	TGTGCCAGCAGTGCTGACAGGGAAAGGAGTCAGCCCCAGCATTTT
-	TRBD1	TRBV7-3	TRBJ2-1	CASSPTGQGDEQFF	TGTGCCAGCAGCCCTACTGGACAGGGGGATGAGCAGTTCTTC
once	TRBD2	TRBV5-4	TRBJ2-3	CASSPYGAGGPSDTQYF	TGTGCCAGCAGCCCCTATGGAGCGGGGGGTCCCTCGGATACGCAGTATTTT
-	-	TRBV6-2/TRBV6-3	TRBJ2-7	CASSRGWEQYF	TGTGCCAGCAGTCGGGGATGGGAGCAGTACTTC
-	-	TRBV6-1	TRBJ1-2	CASSEPYYGYTF	TGTGCCAGCAGTGAACCCTACTATGGCTACACCTTC
once	TRBD1	TRBV5-6	TRBJ2-2	CASSLPGQPWTGELFF	TGTGCCAGCAGCCTGCCGGGACAGCCGTGGACCGGGGAGCTGTTTTTT
-	-	TRBV18	TRBJ1-1	CASSPYSGEAFF	TGTGCCAGCTCACCATATTCAGGGGAAGCTTTCTTT
-	TRBD1	TRBV6-1	TRBJ1-1	CASRPDRTSVAFF	TGTGCCAGCAGGCCGGACAGGACCTCTGTAGCTTTCTTT
once	-	TRBV11-2	TRBJ2-6	CASSRNSVRAGANVLTF	TGTGCCAGCAGCCGCAATTCAGTACGGGCTGGGGCCAACGTCCTGACTTTC
-	TRBD2	TRBV27	TRBJ2-1	CASSFGTSGSFSSYNEQFF	TGTGCCAGCAGTTTTGGGACTAGCGGAAGTTTCAGCTCCTACAATGAGCAGTTCTTC
-	-	TRBV20-1	TRBJ2-1	CSASPEGGTLSSYNEQFF	TGCAGTGCTAGTCCCGAGGGAGGTACGTTAAGCTCCTACAATGAGCAGTTCTTC
-	-	TRBV27	TRBJ2-5	CASSFTGGGETQYF	TGTGCCAGCAGTTTCACGGGTGGAGGCGAGACCCAGTACTTC
-	-	TRBV29-1	TRBJ2-7	CSVVYNGDEQYF	TGCAGCGTTGTTTATAACGGAGACGAGCAGTACTTC
-	TRBD1	TRBV23-1	TRBJ1-4	CASPQSGTGAEKLFF	TGCGCCAGCCCTCAATCCGGGACAGGTGCTGAAAAACTGTTTTTT
-	TRBD1	TRBV6-6	TRBJ2-6	CASSPSQGAASGANVLTF	TGTGCCAGCAGTCCATCACAGGGGGCGGCCTCTGGGGCCAACGTCCTGACTTTC
few	TRBD1	TRBV19	TRBJ2-5	CASSMDRVEETQYF	TGTGCCAGTAGTATGGACAGGGTAGAGGAGACCCAGTACTTC
-	-	TRBV30	TRBJ1-3	CASTFGGSENTIYF	TGTGCCTCCACCTTTGGAGGGTCGGAAAACACCATATATTTT
-	-	TRBV6-5	TRBJ1-2	CASSYSGVGTYGYTF	TGTGCCAGCAGTTACTCCGGGGTGGGAACCTATGGCTACACCTTC
-	-	TRBV18	TRBJ1-5	CASSPPRQTNQPQHF	TGTGCCAGCTCACCACCGCGACAGACAAATCAGCCCCAGCATTTT
-	-	TRBV5-1	TRBJ1-1	CASSLSGDTEAFF	TGCGCCAGCAGCTTGTCAGGGGACACTGAAGCTTTCTTT
-	-	TRBV4-1	TRBJ2-1	CASSQDLPGVPYNEQFF	TGCGCCAGCAGCCAAGATCTTCCGGGAGTACCCTACAATGAGCAGTTCTTC
-	-	TRBV7-3	TRBJ2-1	CASSSDSAYNEQFF	TGTGCCAGCAGCTCGGACTCCGCCTACAATGAGCAGTTCTTC
-	-	TRBV24-1	TRBJ2-1	CATSDSGDHEQFF	TGTGCCACCAGTGATTCAGGGGACCATGAGCAGTTCTTC
-	-	TRBV29-1	TRBJ1-2	CSVEFQVQGGYTF	TGCAGCGTTGAGTTTCAGGTTCAAGGCGGCTACACCTTC
-	TRBD1	TRBV30	TRBJ1-4	CAWGTGGGEKLFF	TGTGCCTGGGGGACAGGGGGCGGGGAAAAACTGTTTTTT
once	-	TRBV19	TRBJ2-1	CASSIGGSHNEQFF	TGTGCCAGTAGTATAGGTGGCAGTCATAATGAGCAGTTCTTC